This passage covers 14 T cell receptor beta chains from one sample sequenced in a study of blood T cell repertoires in COVID-19. Profiling relied on immunoSEQ multiplex PCR, and the TCRdb table lists in-frame clones only, not all of them. The top ten clones hold approximately 4.3% of a sample with approximately 44,000 clones, nearly 90% of them seen once. Material for sequencing was peripheral blood. The source of these receptors is a man in his 60s with acute or convalescent COVID-19.

The V gene is TRBV18, the J gene TRBJ1-1; maybe TRBD1 (5 bases). The CDR3 sequence is 15 residues long. CDR1 KGHSH and CDR2 LQKENI come from the germline V gene. V shed 2 bases and J shed 1 base, with 11 bases lying between them. The CDR3 spells CASSPTGLGNTEAFF. CDR3 coding DNA: TGTGCCAGCTCACCAACAGGTTTGGGGAACACTGAAGCTTTCTTT.

This chain uses TRBV9 with TRBJ2-4, with 7 bases aligning to TRBD1. Germline CDR1 and CDR2: SGDLS and YYNGEE. V shed 4 bases, J shed 10 bases, and the junction held 11 bases outside the gene matches. The CDR3 is 14 amino acids. CDR3 loop: CASSPGTDPTIQYF. In nucleotides, the CDR3 is TGTGCCAGCAGCCCCGGGACAGATCCCACTATTCAGTACTTC.

The V call is TRBV7-2, the J call TRBJ1-3; 8 positions match TRBD1. CDR1 and CDR2 (germline): SGHTA, FQGNSA. The CDR3 loop spans 16 amino acids. Germline trimming cut 2 bases from V and 2 bases from J; bases unmatched to any gene: 5. Here the CDR3 reads CASSLQQQGAGNTIYF. The CDR3 bases are TGTGCCAGCAGCTTACAGCAACAGGGGGCTGGAAACACCATATATTTT.

The chain recombines TRBV5-1 with TRBJ2-3, with D maybe TRBD1 (6 bases). The CDR3 spans 15 residues. Trimming removed 5 bases from V and 0 bases from J, with 13 bases in between. Germline V gene sequence: CDR1 SGHRS, CDR2 YFSETQ. The CDR3 reads CASRLQGSSTDTQYF. DNA for the CDR3: TGCGCCAGCAGGCTACAGGGTTCTAGCACAGATACGCAGTATTTT.

The genes are TRBV13 and TRBJ1-4, with 9 bases matching TRBD1. Germline V gene data show CDR1 as PRHDT and CDR2 as FYEKMQ (reference sequence). The CDR3 is made up of 14 amino acids. The V gene end was trimmed by 5 bases and the J gene end by 5 bases; junction bases not matched to a gene: 3. The CDR3 bases are TGTGCCAGCAGCATACAGGGGGCGAATGAAAAACTGTTTTTT. Translated: CASSIQGANEKLFF.

The chain recombines TRBV3-1 (or the pseudogene TRBV3-2) with TRBJ1-5, with D perhaps TRBD1 (5 bases). Germline V lookup: CDR1 LGHDT, CDR2 YNNKEL (reference sequence). V lost 0 bases to trimming and J lost 2 bases, with 14 bases between them. The CDR3 consists of 17 residues. CDR3 DNA: TGTGCCAGCAGCCAAGATGAGGTCCCGGGGGGCAATCAGCCCCAGCATTTT. Its protein product is CASSQDEVPGGNQPQHF.

In this sample, this clone turned up a few times. This sequence joins TRBV18 and TRBJ2-2; TRBD2 agrees at 14 bases. The CDR3 length is 17 residues. CDR1 and CDR2 (germline): KGHSH, LQKENI. The V segment lost 0 bases and the J segment 4 bases; nucleotides outside the gene matches: 1. The DNA of the CDR3 is TGTGCCAGCTCACCACCCGGGACTAGCGGGGGCACCGGGGAGCTGTTTTTT. Translation: CASSPPGTSGGTGELFF.

A few counts support this clone. The rearrangement joins TRBV3-1 (or the pseudogene TRBV3-2) to TRBJ2-1; 7 bases align to TRBD1. This CDR3 has 15 residues. Trimming at V came to 3 bases and at J to 3 bases, leaving 5 bases not matched to a gene. Germline lookup yields CDR1 LGHDT and CDR2 YNNKEL (reference sequence). The CDR3 sequence: CASSQGDSFYNEQFF. The CDR3 DNA reads as TGTGCCAGCAGCCAGGGGGACAGCTTCTACAATGAGCAGTTCTTC.

The chain carries TRBV15 and TRBJ1-4; 10 bases are a match to TRBD1. This CDR3 comprises 18 residues. The V gene end was trimmed by 3 bases and the J gene end by 4 bases; junction bases not matched to a gene: 11. From germline, CDR1 is LNHNV and CDR2 YYDKDF (reference sequence). CDR3 amino acids: CATSSYPGTGVINEKLFF. CDR3 nucleotide sequence: TGTGCCACCAGCAGCTACCCCGGGACAGGGGTCATTAATGAAAAACTGTTTTTT.

This clone turned up a few times. The gene calls are TRBV7-9 and TRBJ1-1, with D possibly matching TRBD1 (5 bases). CDR1 and CDR2 (germline): SEHNR, FQNEAQ (reference sequence). Trimming took 0 bases from V and 0 from J, leaving 8 bases between them. This CDR3 comprises 15 residues. The CDR3 DNA follows: TGTGCCAGCAGCTTAGCTAAGGACATGAACACTGAAGCTTTCTTT. Translated: CASSLAKDMNTEAFF.

The V call is TRBV9, the J call TRBJ2-2; D call uncertain. Germline-derived CDR1 and CDR2 are SGDLS and YYNGEE. Trimming pared 4 bases from V and 3 bases from J, leaving 13 bases between. The CDR3 is 15 residues long. The CDR3 nucleotides read TGTGCCAGCAGCATAGCCGCACAGTACACCGGGGAGCTGTTTTTT. Residues: CASSIAAQYTGELFF. The variable domain in full, with the rest retrieved from reference TRBV9 and TRBJ2-2, is DSGVTQTPKHLITATGQRVTLRCSPRSGDLSVYWYQQSLDQGLQFLIQYYNGEERAKGNILERFSAQQFPDLHSELNLSSLELGDSALYFCASSIAAQYTGELFFGEGSRLTVL.

V usage is TRBV5-1 and J usage is TRBJ2-7; 8 nucleotides agree with TRBD2. CDR3 length: 14 amino acids. Germline lookup yields CDR1 SGHRS and CDR2 YFSETQ. With 4 bases clipped from V and 7 bases from J, the junction kept 10 bases outside the gene matches. The CDR3: CASSPPGGLSEQYF. DNA for the CDR3: TGCGCCAGCAGCCCTCCGGGAGGGTTGAGTGAGCAGTACTTC.

This clone has just one count. This chain uses TRBV18 with TRBJ1-4; a possible D gene is TRBD1 (6 bases). Per germline, CDR1 KGHSH and CDR2 LQKENI. Trimming took 5 bases from V and 0 from J, leaving 10 bases between them. The CDR3 spans 15 residues. The CDR3 reads CASSTNRATNEKLFF. CDR3 bases: TGTGCCAGCTCAACAAACAGGGCAACTAATGAAAAACTGTTTTTT.

V is TRBV6-2 or TRBV6-3 and J is TRBJ1-6, with 12 bases aligning to TRBD1. The CDR3 has 14 amino acids. Germline V gives CDR1 MNHEY, CDR2 SVGEGT. V trimming: 5 bases; J trimming: 10 bases; junction bases outside the gene matches: 3. CDR3 loop: CASSPGQGASPLHF. The DNA of the CDR3 is TGTGCCAGCAGTCCGGGACAGGGGGCCTCACCCCTCCACTTT.